This TCR beta chain was recovered during a study of OX40 agonist ivuxolimab in advanced cancers. Study background: Three dose-escalation patients had partial responses: one with hepatocellular carcinoma and two with cutaneous melanoma.

The protocol was immunoSEQ multiplex PCR, while the TCRdb copy is restricted to in-frame clones and leaves out a portion. The table lists about 83,000 clones, approximately 84% of them singletons. Germline loops: CDR1 LNHDA, CDR2 SQIVND (reference sequence). The CDR3 length is 14 residues. Trimming removed 3 bases at V and 5 bases at J, with 13 bases between. Study results and limitations: Expanded clones were, on average, more numerous in CD8+ T cells than in CD4+. Partial responders at 0.1-3.0 mg/kg had among the lowest clonal expansion.

To note about this clone: Its target is unknown.

The source is an adult with an advanced solid tumor such as melanoma, head and neck, liver or kidney cancer. The specimen was CD4+ or CD8+ T cells sorted from blood, collected in a trial of the OX40 agonist ivuxolimab. The J gene is TRBJ1-1, the V gene TRBV19; no definite D call. CDR3: CASSMAAFGTEAFF. The DNA for the CDR3 is TGTGCCAGTAGTATGGCTGCGTTCGGGACTGAAGCTTTCTTT.